This T cell receptor (beta chain) stems from a study of blood T cell repertoires in COVID-19. The repertoire was sequenced with immunoSEQ multiplex PCR; TCRdb's copy has only in-frame clones and lacks some. The table has 110,000 to 150,000 clones, about 82% seen once. Germline V gene data show CDR1 as ENHRY and CDR2 as SYGVKD. Trimming cost V 3 bases and J 6 bases, with 20 bases left between them. CDR3 length equals 17 residues. Sample: peripheral blood. This TCR was recovered from a man in his fifties with acute or convalescent COVID-19. This chain joins TRBV10-3 and TRBJ2-2; D unresolved. The CDR3 sequence is CAISDKSREPFSGELFF. The CDR3 DNA follows: TGTGCCATCAGTGACAAATCTAGAGAACCGTTTTCCGGGGAGCTGTTTTTT.